This T cell receptor beta chain originates from a study of beta chain features in type 1 diabetes. Per the germline V gene, CDR1 is GTSNPN and CDR2 is SVGIG (reference sequence). The CDR3 is 16 residues long. V shed 4 bases and J shed 2 bases, with 18 bases lying between them. Naive, central memory, regulatory and stem cell-like memory cells within the CD4+ compartment were sorted using CD45RO/CCR7/CD25/CD127/CD95/CD27. Sequencing targeted expressed TCRB transcripts, as all isolated RNA had been reverse transcribed. Assay: immunoSEQ multiplex PCR; the TCRdb copy retains only in-frame clones and omits some. Of fewer than 250,000 clones listed, around 10% are singletons.

This clonotype was sampled from a woman between 18 and 30 years old in good health. Sequencing was carried out using naive CD4+ T cells from blood. The V call is TRBV30, the J call TRBJ2-1; D is possibly TRBD1 (6 bases). The CDR3 DNA reads TGTGCCTGGATGGGGCAGGCAGGGGCTCCCTACAATGAGCAGTTCTTC. It yields the protein CAWMGQAGAPYNEQFF.